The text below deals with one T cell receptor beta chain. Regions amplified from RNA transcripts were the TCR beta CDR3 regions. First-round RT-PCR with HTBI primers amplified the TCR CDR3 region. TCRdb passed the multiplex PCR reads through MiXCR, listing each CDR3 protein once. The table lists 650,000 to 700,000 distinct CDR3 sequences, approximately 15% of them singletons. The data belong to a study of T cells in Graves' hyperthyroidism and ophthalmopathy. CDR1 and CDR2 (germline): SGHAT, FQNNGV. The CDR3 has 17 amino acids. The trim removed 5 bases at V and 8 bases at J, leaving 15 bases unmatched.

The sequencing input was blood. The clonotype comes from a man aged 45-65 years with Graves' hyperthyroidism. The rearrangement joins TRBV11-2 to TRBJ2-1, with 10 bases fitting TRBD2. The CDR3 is CASSTRGLAVIRDEQFF. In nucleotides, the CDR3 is TGTGCCAGCAGCACCCGAGGACTAGCGGTCATACGGGATGAGCAGTTCTTC. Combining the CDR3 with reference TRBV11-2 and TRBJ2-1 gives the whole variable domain EAGVAQSPRYKIIEKRQSVAFWCNPISGHATLYWYQQILGQGPKLLIQFQNNGVVDDSQLPKDRFSAERLKGVDSTLKIQPAKLEDSAVYLCASSTRGLAVIRDEQFFGPGTRLTVL.